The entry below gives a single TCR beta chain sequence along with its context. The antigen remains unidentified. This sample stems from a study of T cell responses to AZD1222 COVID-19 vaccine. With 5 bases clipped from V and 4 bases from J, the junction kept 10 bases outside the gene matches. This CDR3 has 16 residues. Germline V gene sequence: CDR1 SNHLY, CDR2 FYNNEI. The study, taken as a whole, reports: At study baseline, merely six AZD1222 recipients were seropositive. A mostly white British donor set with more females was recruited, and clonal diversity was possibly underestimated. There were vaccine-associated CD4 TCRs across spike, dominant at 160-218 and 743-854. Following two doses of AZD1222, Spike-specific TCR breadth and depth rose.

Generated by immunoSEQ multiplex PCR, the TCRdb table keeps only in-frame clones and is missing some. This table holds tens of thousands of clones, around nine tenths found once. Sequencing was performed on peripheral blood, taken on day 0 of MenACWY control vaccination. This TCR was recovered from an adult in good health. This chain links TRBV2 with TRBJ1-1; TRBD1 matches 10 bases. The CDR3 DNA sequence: TGTGCCAGCAGTCGGACAGGGGGTATGGGTCGCACTGAAGCTTTCTTT. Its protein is CASSRTGGMGRTEAFF.